This TCR beta chain emerged from a study of cytomegalovirus exposure and HLA in healthy donors. The CDR3 covers 14 residues. Germline V gives CDR1 SGHNT, CDR2 YENEEA. Note on this clone: One junction end does not reproduce the germline sequence, and a read error may be involved.

Both 60 Vbeta primers and 13 Jbeta primers went into the PCR. Measured with immunoSEQ multiplex PCR; TCRdb has only the in-frame clones, and not every one. The table includes about 54,000 clones, roughly 84% detected once. This chain links TRBV11-3 with TRBJ1-6, with D unclear. Sequencing input: PBMCs. This receptor was taken from a woman younger than 35 in good health and CMV-seronegative. The CDR3 loop is CASSQQSFGSPLHF. In DNA, the CDR3 is TGTGCCAGCAGCCAACAGTCCTTCGGATCACCCCTTCACTTT. The full variable domain, in which reference TRBV11-3 and TRBJ1-6 provide the parts outside the CDR3, is EAGVVQSPRYKIIEKKQPVAFWCNPISGHNTLYWYLQNLGQGPELLIRYENEEAVDDSQLPKDRFSAERLKGVDSTLKIQPAELGDSAVYLCASSQQSFGSPLHFGNGTRLTVT.